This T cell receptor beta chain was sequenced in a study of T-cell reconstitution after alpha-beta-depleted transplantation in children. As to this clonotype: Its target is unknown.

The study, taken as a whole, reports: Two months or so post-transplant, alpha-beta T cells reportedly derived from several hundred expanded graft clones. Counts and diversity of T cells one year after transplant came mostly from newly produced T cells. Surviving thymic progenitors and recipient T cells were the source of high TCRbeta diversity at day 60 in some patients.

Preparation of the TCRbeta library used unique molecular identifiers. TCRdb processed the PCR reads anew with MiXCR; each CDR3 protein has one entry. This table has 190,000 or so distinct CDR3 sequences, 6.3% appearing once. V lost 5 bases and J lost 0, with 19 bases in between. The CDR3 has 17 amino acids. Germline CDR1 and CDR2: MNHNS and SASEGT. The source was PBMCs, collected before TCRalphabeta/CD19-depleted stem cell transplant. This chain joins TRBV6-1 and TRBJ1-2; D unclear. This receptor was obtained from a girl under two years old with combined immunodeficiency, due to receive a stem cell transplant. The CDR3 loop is CASSTQRPLTPNYGYTF. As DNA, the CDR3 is TGTGCCAGCAGTACCCAACGACCCCTAACCCCTAACTATGGCTACACCTTC.